Listed below are T cell receptor beta chains from one sample, sequenced in a study of blood T cell repertoires in COVID-19. Assay used: immunoSEQ multiplex PCR; TCRdb lists only in-frame clones, some missing. The sample has about 430,000 clones, approximately 91% seen once. The sequenced material came from PBMCs or T cells enriched from blood (not recorded which). These receptors were taken from a woman between 18 and 29 years old who had been exposed to COVID-19. Both conserved end residues are part of each CDR3. A D gene is named only where the DNA matches it firmly. Not every row has a clone size; where given, it reads once, few, many or a size class.

CDR3aa,CDR3nt,d_gene,j_gene,len,abundance,v_gene
CASSQADTQQFF,TGTGCCAGCAGCCAAGCTGACACCCAGCAGTTCTTC,NA,TRBJ2-1,12,NA,TRBV3-1/TRBV3-2
CASSPTVGNEQFF,TGTGCCAGCAGTCCTACAGTTGGGAATGAGCAGTTCTTC,NA,TRBJ2-1,13,NA,TRBV12-3/TRBV12-4
CASTNDRGNEQYF,TGTGCCAGCACCAACGACAGGGGGAACGAGCAGTACTTC,TRBD1,TRBJ2-7,13,NA,TRBV28
CASSKNFRQGANQPQHF,TGTGCCAGCAGCAAAAATTTTAGGCAGGGGGCTAATCAGCCCCAGCATTTT,NA,TRBJ1-5,17,NA,TRBV21-1
CASSARGSNVWEKLFF,TGTGCCAGCAGTGCAAGGGGGTCCAACGTCTGGGAAAAACTGTTTTTT,NA,TRBJ1-4,16,once,TRBV6-1
CASRHLAESTDTQYF,TGTGCAAGTCGCCACCTGGCGGAAAGCACAGATACGCAGTATTTT,NA,TRBJ2-3,15,NA,TRBV12-2
CASSRGRELFF,TGTGCCAGCAGTAGGGGGCGGGAGCTGTTTTTT,TRBD1,TRBJ2-2,11,NA,TRBV12-3/TRBV12-4
CASQEGGNQPQHF,TGTGCCAGCCAAGAAGGGGGCAATCAGCCCCAGCATTTT,NA,TRBJ1-5,13,once,TRBV25-1
CASSLEERAGYNEKLFF,TGTGCCAGCAGCTTAGAAGAGAGGGCGGGGTATAATGAAAAACTGTTTTTT,NA,TRBJ1-4,17,NA,TRBV7-2
CARQAGDRAIRRVNEQYF,TGTGCCAGGCAGGCCGGGGACAGGGCGATTCGAAGGGTCAACGAGCAGTACTTC,TRBD1,TRBJ2-7,18,NA,TRBV10-3
CASYGQGGQETQYF,TGTGCCAGTTACGGACAGGGCGGCCAAGAGACCCAGTACTTC,TRBD1,TRBJ2-5,14,NA,TRBV28
CASSFGQSMGNTIYF,TGTGCCAGCAGCTTCGGACAGAGCATGGGAAACACCATATATTTT,NA,TRBJ1-3,15,NA,TRBV7-2
CASSIRLGETSDTGELFF,TGTGCCAGTAGTATAAGGCTAGGGGAGACTAGCGACACCGGGGAGCTGTTTTTT,TRBD2,TRBJ2-2,18,NA,TRBV19
CASSPGVSYGYTF,TGTGCCAGCAGCCCAGGGGTCTCCTATGGCTACACCTTC,NA,TRBJ1-2,13,NA,TRBV7-3
CSVEIPKEHPGTEAFF,TGCAGCGTTGAAATACCCAAAGAACACCCAGGCACTGAAGCTTTCTTT,NA,TRBJ1-1,16,NA,TRBV29-1
CASSLGTGFSSGNTIYF,TGTGCCAGCAGCTTAGGAACAGGCTTTAGCTCTGGAAACACCATATATTTT,NA,TRBJ1-3,17,once,TRBV7-2